This T cell receptor (beta chain) is from a study of shared clonotypes between healthy human individuals. Across the study: Ranging from 18 to 49 in age, donors were a couple of women and a few men. Whole-study findings and limits: Sharing across a few donors was seen in 4% to 5% of naive CD4 clonotypes. The four-donor shared clonotypes exceeded non-shared clonotypes in generation probability, with non-shared ones scoring lower.

The authors' processing: Filtering differed for immunoSEQ, which gave only junction sequences without quality scores. TCRdb's table, derived via immunoSEQ multiplex PCR, lists solely in-frame clones and lacks some. D and trimming were read from the DNA, whereas the V and J calls and clone size are those reported in that table. The sample contains more than 2 million clones, just under 95% of which appear only once. Cells designated naive CD8 were CD45RO-negative and were positively selected for CCR7, with terminally differentiated effector memory CD45RA+ cells excluded. Notes on this clone: Antigen unknown.

The CDR3 loop spans 11 amino acids. The germline V gene encodes CDR1 GTSNPN and CDR2 SVGIG (reference sequence). Trimming cost V 5 bases and J 8 bases, with 9 bases left between them. The sequencing sample was made of naive CD8+ T cells sorted from blood. This chain connects TRBV30 to TRBJ1-4, with no clear D. The receptor comes from a man aged 18 to 30 in good health. The CDR3 nucleotides are TGTGCCTGGGCAGCCCCGGAAAAACTGTTTTTT. Its translation is CAWAAPEKLFF. The full variable domain, in which reference TRBV30 and TRBJ1-4 provide the parts outside the CDR3, is SQTIHQWPATLVQPVGSPLSLECTVEGTSNPNLYWYRQAAGRGLQLLFYSVGIGQISSEVPQNLSASRPQDRQFILSSKKLLLSDSGFYLCAWAAPEKLFFGSGTQLSVL.